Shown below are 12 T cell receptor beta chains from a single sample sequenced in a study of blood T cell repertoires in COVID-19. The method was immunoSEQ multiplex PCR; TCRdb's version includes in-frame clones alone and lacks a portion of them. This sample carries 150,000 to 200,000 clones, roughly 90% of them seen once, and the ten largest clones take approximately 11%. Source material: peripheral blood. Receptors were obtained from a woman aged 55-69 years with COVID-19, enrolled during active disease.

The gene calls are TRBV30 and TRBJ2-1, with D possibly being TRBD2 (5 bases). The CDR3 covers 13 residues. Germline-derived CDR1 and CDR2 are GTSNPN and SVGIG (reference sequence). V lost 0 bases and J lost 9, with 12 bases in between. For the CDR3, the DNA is TGTGCCTGGAGTGTACGGCTAGCAGGTGAGCAGTTCTTC. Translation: CAWSVRLAGEQFF.

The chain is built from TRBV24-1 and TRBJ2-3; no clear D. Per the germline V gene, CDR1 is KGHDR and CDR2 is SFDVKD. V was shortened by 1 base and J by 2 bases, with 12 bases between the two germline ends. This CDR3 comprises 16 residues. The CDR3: CATSDLQFGSTDTQYF. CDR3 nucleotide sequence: TGTGCCACCAGTGATTTACAGTTCGGCTCCACAGATACGCAGTATTTT.

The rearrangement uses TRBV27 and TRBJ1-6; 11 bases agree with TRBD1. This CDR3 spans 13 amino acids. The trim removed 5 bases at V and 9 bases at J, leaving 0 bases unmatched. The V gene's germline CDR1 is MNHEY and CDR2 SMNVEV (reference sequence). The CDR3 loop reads CASSGQGASPLHF. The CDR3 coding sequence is TGTGCCAGCAGTGGACAGGGGGCTTCACCCCTCCACTTT.

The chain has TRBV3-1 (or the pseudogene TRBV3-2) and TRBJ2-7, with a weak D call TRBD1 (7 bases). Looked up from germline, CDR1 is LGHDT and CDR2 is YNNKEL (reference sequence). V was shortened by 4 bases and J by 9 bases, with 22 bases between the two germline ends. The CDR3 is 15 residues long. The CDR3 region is CASSLQGGSNRGQYF. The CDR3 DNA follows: TGTGCCAGCAGCCTCCAGGGGGGAAGCAACAGAGGGCAGTACTTC.

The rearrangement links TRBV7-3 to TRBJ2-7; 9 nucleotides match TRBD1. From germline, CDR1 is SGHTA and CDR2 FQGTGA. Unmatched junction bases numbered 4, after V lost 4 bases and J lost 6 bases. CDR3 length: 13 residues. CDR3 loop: CASSSGTGFEQYF. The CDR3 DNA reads TGTGCCAGCAGCTCAGGGACAGGGTTCGAGCAGTACTTC. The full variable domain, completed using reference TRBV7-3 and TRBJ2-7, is GAGVSQTPSNKVTEKGKYVELRCDPISGHTALYWYRQSLGQGPEFLIYFQGTGAADDSGLPNDRFFAVRPEGSVSTLKIQRTERGDSAVYLCASSSGTGFEQYFGPGTRLTVT.

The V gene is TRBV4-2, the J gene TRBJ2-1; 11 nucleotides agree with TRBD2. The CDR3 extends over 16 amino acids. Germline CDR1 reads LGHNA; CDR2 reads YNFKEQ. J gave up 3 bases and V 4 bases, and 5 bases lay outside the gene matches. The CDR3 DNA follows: TGTGCCAGCAGCCGCCCACTAGCGGGAGACTACAATGAGCAGTTCTTC. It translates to CASSRPLAGDYNEQFF.

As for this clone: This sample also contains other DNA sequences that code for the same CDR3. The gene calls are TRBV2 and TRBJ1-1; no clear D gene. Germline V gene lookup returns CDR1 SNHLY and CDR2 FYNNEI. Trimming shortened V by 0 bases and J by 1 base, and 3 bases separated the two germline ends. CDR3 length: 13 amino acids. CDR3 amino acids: CASSEARNTEAFF. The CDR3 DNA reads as TGTGCCAGCAGTGAAGCGAGGAACACTGAAGCTTTCTTT.

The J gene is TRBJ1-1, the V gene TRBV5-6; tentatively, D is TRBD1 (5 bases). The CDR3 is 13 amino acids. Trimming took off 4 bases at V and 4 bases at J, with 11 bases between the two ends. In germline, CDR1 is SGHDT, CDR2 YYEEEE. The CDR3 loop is CASSPRGGTEAFF. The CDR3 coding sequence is TGTGCCAGCAGCCCCCGGGGGGGCACTGAAGCTTTCTTT.

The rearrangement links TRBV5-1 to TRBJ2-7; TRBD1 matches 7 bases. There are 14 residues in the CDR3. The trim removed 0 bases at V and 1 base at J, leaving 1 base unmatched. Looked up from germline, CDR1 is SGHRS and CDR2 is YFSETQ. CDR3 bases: TGCGCCAGCAGCTTGGTGGGACAGTCCTACGAGCAGTACTTC. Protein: CASSLVGQSYEQYF.

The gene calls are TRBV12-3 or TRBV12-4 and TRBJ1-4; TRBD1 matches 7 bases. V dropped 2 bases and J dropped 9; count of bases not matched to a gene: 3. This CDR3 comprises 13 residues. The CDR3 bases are TGTGCCAGCAGTTTAAACAGGGGTAAAAAACTGTTTTTT. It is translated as CASSLNRGKKLFF.

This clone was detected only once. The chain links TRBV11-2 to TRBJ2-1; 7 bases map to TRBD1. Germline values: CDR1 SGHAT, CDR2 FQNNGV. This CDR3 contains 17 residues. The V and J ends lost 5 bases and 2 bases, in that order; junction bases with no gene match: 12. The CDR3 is CASSRGTGDVAYNEQFF. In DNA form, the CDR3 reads TGTGCCAGCAGCCGAGGAACAGGGGACGTGGCCTACAATGAGCAGTTCTTC.

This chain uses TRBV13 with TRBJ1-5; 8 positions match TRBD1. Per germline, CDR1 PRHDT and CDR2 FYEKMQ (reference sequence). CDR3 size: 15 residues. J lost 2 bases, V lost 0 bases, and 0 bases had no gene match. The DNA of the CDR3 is TGTGCCAGCAGCTTAGGGACAGGGGGCAATCAGCCCCAGCATTTT. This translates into CASSLGTGGNQPQHF.